Below, one TCR beta chain is given with its context. Assay used: immunoSEQ multiplex PCR; TCRdb lists only in-frame clones, some missing. The repertoire consists of about 140,000 clones, with over 60% occurring once and the leading ten covering 16%. Germline V gene sequence: CDR1 SNHLY, CDR2 FYNNEI. The length of the CDR3 is 17 residues. V shed 4 bases and J shed 4 bases, with 22 bases lying between them. The data were obtained in a study of blood T cell repertoires in COVID-19. Sequences were obtained from peripheral blood. The TCR was taken from a man aged 50-60 years with acute or convalescent COVID-19. V gene TRBV2 combines with J gene TRBJ1-2; D is possibly TRBD1 (6 bases). The CDR3 region is CASSGGQNTFPSYGYTF. Here the CDR3 DNA reads TGTGCCAGCAGTGGGGGGCAGAATACCTTCCCCTCCTATGGCTACACCTTC.